This passage covers 9 T cell receptor beta chains from one sample sequenced in a study of CD8+ T cells in alopecia areata. In each case, RNA was isolated and then reverse transcribed into cDNA as the sequencing template. Sequenced by immunoSEQ multiplex PCR; TCRdb stores in-frame clones only, minus some. The sample has 200,000 to 250,000 clones, over 60% seen once. The treatment: oral pan-JAK inhibitor, 5-10 mg twice daily. The input for sequencing was CD4+ T cells sorted from blood, taken at week 4, from a patient treated with tofacitinib. These receptors were obtained from a human donor with alopecia areata.

Only one count was recorded for this clone. The chain combines TRBV11-2 with TRBJ2-7, with a weak D call TRBD2 (6 bases). Germline CDR1 is SGHAT and CDR2 is FQNNGV. The CDR3 runs to 17 residues. The germline V and J ends were trimmed by 5 bases and 3 bases, with 23 bases remaining between them. CDR3 amino acids: CASSPINRRVKGYEQYF. Here the CDR3 DNA reads TGTGCCAGCAGCCCTATCAACAGGAGGGTGAAAGGCTACGAGCAGTACTTC.

V and J are TRBV30 and TRBJ2-3; no reliable D call. Between the trimmed V and J ends, which lost 1 base and 6 bases, there was a span of 17 bases. Germline lookup yields CDR1 GTSNPN and CDR2 SVGIG (reference sequence). The CDR3 runs to 15 residues. CDR3 DNA sequence: TGTGCCTGGAGTGAAGGGAAGGCGGTACCGGATACGCAGTATTTT. It yields the protein CAWSEGKAVPDTQYF.

The V gene is TRBV10-3, the J gene TRBJ1-1, with 10 bases that match TRBD1. This CDR3 contains 13 residues. Per germline, CDR1 ENHRY and CDR2 SYGVKD. The V gene end was trimmed by 6 bases and the J gene end by 10 bases; junction bases not matched to a gene: 8. The CDR3 protein is CAIRSPGQGSAFF. The CDR3, as DNA: TGTGCCATCAGGTCCCCGGGACAGGGGTCAGCTTTCTTT.

This clone was detected once. CDR3 protein: CASSRTNNYGYTF. The DNA for the CDR3 is TGTGCCAGCAGTAGGACTAATAACTATGGCTACACCTTC. The chain uses TRBV2 and TRBJ1-2, with no clear D. Trimming left V 5 bases short and J 1 base short, with 8 bases between. This CDR3 spans 13 amino acids. Germline-derived CDR1 and CDR2 are SNHLY and FYNNEI.

The CDR3 is CASSSQMRYEQYF. The CDR3 DNA is TGTGCCAGCAGCTCTCAAATGCGTTACGAGCAGTACTTC. The J gene is TRBJ2-7, the V gene TRBV11-2; the D is unclear. The germline V and J ends were trimmed by 4 bases and 4 bases, with 11 bases remaining between them. Germline lookup yields CDR1 SGHAT and CDR2 FQNNGV. This CDR3 is 13 amino acids long.

V and J are TRBV2 and TRBJ2-5; 7 positions match TRBD2. Germline assignment: CDR1 SNHLY and CDR2 FYNNEI. Trimming removed 9 bases from V and 2 bases from J; junction bases left unmatched: 3. The CDR3 is 12 residues long. This CDR3 reads CARGLEQETQYF. For the CDR3, the DNA is TGTGCCAGAGGACTAGAGCAAGAGACCCAGTACTTC.

The chain is built from TRBV12-5 and TRBJ2-1; 10 bases agree with TRBD1. This CDR3 contains 15 residues. V trimming: 5 bases; J trimming: 4 bases; junction bases outside the gene matches: 5. The germline V gene has CDR1 LGHNT and CDR2 FRNRAP. The CDR3 loop reads CASGVGQGDYNEQFF. The DNA of the CDR3 is TGTGCTAGTGGTGTCGGACAGGGGGATTACAATGAGCAGTTCTTC.

This clone has just one count. This sequence joins TRBV2 and TRBJ2-3, with 9 bases aligning to TRBD2. Germline V CDR1 and CDR2: SNHLY, FYNNEI. This CDR3 contains 14 residues. With V trimmed by 7 bases and J by 5 bases, 7 bases remained unmatched. CDR3 loop: CASKVAGARDTQYF. The CDR3 DNA is TGTGCCAGCAAGGTAGCGGGGGCCCGAGATACGCAGTATTTT. Complete variable domain (other parts from reference TRBV2 and TRBJ2-3): EPEVTQTPSHQVTQMGQEVILRCVPISNHLYFYWYRQILGQKVEFLVSFYNNEISEKSEIFDDQFSVERPDGSNFTLKIRSTKLEDSAMYFCASKVAGARDTQYFGPGTRLTVL.

The gene calls are TRBV9 and TRBJ1-2; D gene unclear. The CDR3 is 13 amino acids. V shed 0 bases and J shed 0 bases, with 3 bases lying between them. CDR1 is SGDLS, CDR2 YYNGEE, per germline. The chain's CDR3 is CASSVVSNYGYTF. The CDR3 DNA is TGTGCCAGCAGCGTAGTGTCTAACTATGGCTACACCTTC. Looking up the rest from reference TRBV9 and TRBJ1-2 gives the full variable domain: DSGVTQTPKHLITATGQRVTLRCSPRSGDLSVYWYQQSLDQGLQFLIQYYNGEERAKGNILERFSAQQFPDLHSELNLSSLELGDSALYFCASSVVSNYGYTFGSGTRLTVV.